These 15 T cell receptor beta chains were all obtained from the same sample, sequenced in a study of blood T cell repertoires in COVID-19. The protocol was immunoSEQ multiplex PCR, while the TCRdb copy is restricted to in-frame clones and leaves out a portion. The sample yields 100,000 to 150,000 clones, about 87% seen once. Sequenced sample: peripheral blood. These receptors were collected from a man in his fifties with acute or convalescent COVID-19.

The chain is built from TRBV7-9 and TRBJ2-4; 10 bases line up with TRBD1. This CDR3 comprises 16 residues. Germline-derived CDR1 and CDR2 are SEHNR and FQNEAQ (reference sequence). V shed 5 bases, J shed 0 bases, and the junction held 4 bases outside the gene matches. CDR3 sequence (DNA): TGTGCCAGCAGCAGACAGGGGGCCCAAGCCAAAAACATTCAGTACTTC. It specifies CASSRQGAQAKNIQYF.

The J gene is TRBJ1-5, the V gene TRBV7-2, with 9 nucleotides matching TRBD1. V lost 4 bases, J lost 8 bases, and 3 bases stayed unmatched. Germline V CDR1 and CDR2: SGHTA, FQGNSA. The CDR3 has 13 residues. The CDR3 coding sequence is TGTGCCAGCAGCTCGGACAGGGGTAAGCCCCAGCATTTT. This sequence encodes CASSSDRGKPQHF.

V is TRBV6-5 and J is TRBJ1-1; TRBD1 might be the D (5 bases). Germline V CDR1 and CDR2: MNHEY, SVGAGI. The CDR3 extends over 12 amino acids. V dropped 6 bases and J dropped 6 bases, with 11 bases sitting between them. The CDR3 protein is CASRGDSSEAFF. DNA of the CDR3: TGTGCCAGCAGAGGAGACAGCTCTGAAGCTTTCTTT.

The V and J genes are TRBV2 and TRBJ1-4, with 9 bases identical to TRBD1. The CDR3 covers 16 residues. Germline V CDR1 and CDR2: SNHLY, FYNNEI. Germline trimming cut 5 bases from V and 3 bases from J; bases unmatched to any gene: 7. CDR3 residues: CASSPRTGAPNEKLFF. The CDR3 DNA reads TGTGCCAGCAGTCCAAGGACAGGGGCACCTAATGAAAAACTGTTTTTT.

The chain combines TRBV5-1 with TRBJ2-3; TRBD2 agrees at 7 bases. Losses at the gene ends were 3 bases for V and 2 bases for J; bases not matched to a gene: 3. Germline V CDR1 and CDR2: SGHRS, YFSETQ. This CDR3 has 14 residues. The chain's CDR3 is CASSSGLVTDTQYF. For the CDR3, the DNA is TGCGCCAGCAGCTCCGGACTAGTCACAGATACGCAGTATTTT.

CDR3 nucleotide sequence: TGCGCCAGCAGTACGGGACAGGGTAATGAAAAACTGTTTTTT. It codes for CASSTGQGNEKLFF. The V call is TRBV5-1, the J call TRBJ1-4; TRBD1 matches 9 bases. The trim removed 5 bases at V and 4 bases at J, leaving 3 bases unmatched. The CDR3 length is 14 residues. Per germline, CDR1 SGHRS and CDR2 YFSETQ.

This clone was seen only once. V and J are TRBV12-3 or TRBV12-4 and TRBJ1-1; 8 positions match TRBD1. The J segment lost 5 bases and the V segment lost 5 bases, leaving 4 bases of the junction unmatched. The CDR3 is 13 residues long. The CDR3 here is CASSVDRVTEAFF. DNA for the CDR3: TGTGCCAGCAGTGTGGACAGGGTGACTGAAGCTTTCTTT.

The rearrangement joins TRBV7-2 to TRBJ2-5; D unresolved. Germline lookup yields CDR1 SGHTA and CDR2 FQGNSA. The CDR3 contains 14 residues. Trimming took 2 bases from V and 3 from J, leaving 10 bases between them. CDR3 nucleotide sequence: TGTGCCAGCAGCTTAATGGGTGGAGAAGAGACCCAGTACTTC. Residues: CASSLMGGEETQYF.

The chain recombines TRBV2 with TRBJ2-3, with 8 bases fitting TRBD2. Trimming cost V 3 bases and J 5 bases; bases outside gene matches: 4. The germline V gene has CDR1 SNHLY and CDR2 FYNNEI. CDR3 length: 14 residues. The CDR3 reads CASSDYSGGDTQYF. CDR3 bases: TGTGCCAGCAGTGATTACAGCGGGGGAGATACGCAGTATTTT. Full variable domain (remainder filled in from reference TRBV2 and TRBJ2-3): EPEVTQTPSHQVTQMGQEVILRCVPISNHLYFYWYRQILGQKVEFLVSFYNNEISEKSEIFDDQFSVERPDGSNFTLKIRSTKLEDSAMYFCASSDYSGGDTQYFGPGTRLTVL.

This rearrangement joins TRBV28 to TRBJ2-2; 11 bases map to TRBD2. The CDR3 runs to 16 residues. Unmatched junction bases numbered 2, after V lost 2 bases and J lost 3 bases. Looked up from germline, CDR1 is MDHEN and CDR2 is SYDVKM. CDR3 region: CASSLIAGGHTGELFF. The CDR3 DNA is TGTGCCAGCAGTTTAATAGCGGGAGGGCACACCGGGGAGCTGTTTTTT.

The gene calls are TRBV18 and TRBJ2-3; D possibly corresponds to TRBD2 (6 bases). This CDR3 spans 15 amino acids. From germline, CDR1 is KGHSH and CDR2 LQKENI. Trimming stripped 3 bases from V and 5 bases from J, with 15 bases between. The CDR3: CASSPPGTREDTQYF. The CDR3 nucleotides read TGTGCCAGCTCACCCCCCGGGACTCGTGAAGATACGCAGTATTTT.

This sequence joins TRBV3-1 (or the pseudogene TRBV3-2) and TRBJ1-3; D remains unclear. V lost 0 bases, J lost 2 bases, and 8 bases lay in between. There are 15 residues in the CDR3. Germline V gene lookup returns CDR1 LGHDT and CDR2 YNNKEL (reference sequence). Written as DNA, the CDR3 is TGTGCCAGCAGCCAAGACGGGGTCCCTGGAAACACCATATATTTT. It codes for CASSQDGVPGNTIYF.

The V gene is TRBV15, the J gene TRBJ2-7; weak D call: TRBD1 (6 bases). CDR1 is LNHNV, CDR2 YYDKDF, per germline (reference sequence). The CDR3 spans 14 residues. V dropped 4 bases and J dropped 5 bases, with 15 bases sitting between them. CDR3: CATSTRTVPNEQYF. The CDR3 region has the DNA TGTGCCACCAGCACCCGGACAGTTCCAAACGAGCAGTACTTC.

J is TRBJ1-2 and V is TRBV15; 7 bases map to TRBD1. The CDR3 loop spans 14 amino acids. With V trimmed by 1 base and J by 3 bases, 2 bases remained unmatched. CDR1 is LNHNV, CDR2 YYDKDF, per germline (reference sequence). CDR3 sequence (DNA): TGTGCCACCAGCAGAGGGGGACAGTACTATGGCTACACCTTC. Its translation: CATSRGGQYYGYTF.

V gene TRBV5-1 combines with J gene TRBJ2-6, with D hard to call. CDR3 size: 16 residues. The germline V gene has CDR1 SGHRS and CDR2 YFSETQ. The V and J ends lost 4 bases and 0 bases respectively, with 11 bases between them. CDR3 nucleotide sequence: TGCGCCAGCAGCATAAAGACGGGCTCTGGGGCCAACGTCCTGACTTTC. This encodes CASSIKTGSGANVLTF.